These 6 T cell receptor beta chains were sequenced from one sample in a study of low-dose radiotherapy and immunotherapy resistance in tumors. Primers used for first-strand cDNA, a TRAV- and TRBV-specific set, covered both alpha and beta chains. TCR amplification involved 20 to 25 PCR cycles with a constant-region primer and V-primer adapter. TCRdb independently ran MiXCR on the reads; one entry per CDR3 protein. The table records 85,000 to 100,000 distinct CDR3 sequences, 9.4% of them present only once. The time point here: before trial treatment. The source material was PBMCs, sampled before treatment. Source of these receptors: a male donor with prostate cancer.

The chain combines TRBV28 with TRBJ1-5; no definite D call. This CDR3 region has 11 residues. Germline V CDR1 and CDR2: MDHEN, SYDVKM. The V end lost 9 bases, the J end lost 7 bases, and 10 bases lay between the germline ends. The CDR3 nucleotides read TGTGCCAGTCGAAGTGTGCAGCCCCAGCATTTT. Its translation: CASRSVQPQHF.

Ten or more counts support this clonotype. The gene calls are TRBV18 and TRBJ2-4, with D possibly TRBD1 on 6 matching bases. Germline V CDR1 and CDR2: KGHSH, LQKENI. Trimming took 0 bases from V and 0 from J, leaving 12 bases between them. This CDR3 spans 17 amino acids. The CDR3 DNA sequence: TGTGCCAGCTCACCACCGTTCGGGACACAAGCCAAAAACATTCAGTACTTC. Encoded protein: CASSPPFGTQAKNIQYF.

This clonotype has a count of ten or more. This rearrangement joins TRBV14 to TRBJ2-7; 8 bases agree with TRBD2. V was clipped by 1 base and J by 1 base; unmatched bases: 9. The CDR3 spans 17 residues. The germline CDR1 and CDR2 sequences are SGHDN and FVKESK. CDR3 region: CASSQGSAGGRSYEQYF. CDR3 coding DNA: TGTGCCAGCAGCCAAGGGTCCGCGGGAGGACGATCCTACGAGCAGTACTTC.

This clonotype was picked up many times. The DNA of the CDR3 is TGTGCCAGCAGCCTACCCTCGGGAGCGGGAATGGGTAATGAGCAGTTCTTC. The encoded protein is CASSLPSGAGMGNEQFF. V and J are TRBV28 and TRBJ2-1; 7 bases are a match to TRBD2. Germline CDR1 reads MDHEN; CDR2 reads SYDVKM. J gave up 7 bases and V 6 bases, and 18 bases lay outside the gene matches. The CDR3 is 17 amino acids.

Ten or more counts support this clonotype. V gene TRBV28 combines with J gene TRBJ2-7; 15 positions agree with TRBD2. CDR1 is MDHEN, CDR2 SYDVKM, per germline. The V segment lost 6 bases and the J segment 6 bases; nucleotides outside the gene matches: 6. This CDR3 spans 15 amino acids. CDR3 region: CASSSGLAGGGEQYF. Written as DNA, the CDR3 is TGTGCCAGCAGCTCGGGACTAGCGGGAGGTGGCGAGCAGTACTTC.

This clonotype has at least ten counts. The chain joins TRBV12-3 or TRBV12-4 to TRBJ1-1; D is perhaps TRBD1 (5 bases). The CDR3 loop spans 14 amino acids. V was shortened by 1 base and J by 1 base, with 7 bases between the two germline ends. CDR3 residues: CASSLGQPNTEAFF. The CDR3 nucleotides are TGTGCCAGCAGTTTAGGACAGCCGAACACTGAAGCTTTCTTT.